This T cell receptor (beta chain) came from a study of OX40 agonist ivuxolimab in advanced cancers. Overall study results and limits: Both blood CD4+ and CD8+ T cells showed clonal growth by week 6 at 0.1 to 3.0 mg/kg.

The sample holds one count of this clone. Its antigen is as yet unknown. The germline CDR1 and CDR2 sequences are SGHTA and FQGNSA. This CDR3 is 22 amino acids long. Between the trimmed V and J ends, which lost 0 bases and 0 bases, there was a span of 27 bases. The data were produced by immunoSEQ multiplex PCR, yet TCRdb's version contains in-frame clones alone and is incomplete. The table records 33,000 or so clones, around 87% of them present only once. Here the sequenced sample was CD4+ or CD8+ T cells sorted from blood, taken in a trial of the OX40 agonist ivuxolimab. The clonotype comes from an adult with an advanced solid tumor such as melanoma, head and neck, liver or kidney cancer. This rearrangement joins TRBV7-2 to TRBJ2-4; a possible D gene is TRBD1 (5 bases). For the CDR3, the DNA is TGTGCCAGCAGCTTAGCCCTGGGGTTGGGGCAGAACCCAAGAGTAGCCAAAAACATTCAGTACTTC. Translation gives CASSLALGLGQNPRVAKNIQYF.